This T cell receptor beta chain was sequenced for a study of OX40 agonist ivuxolimab in advanced cancers. General notes on the study: Ivuxolimab was an agonistic, fully human IgG2 monoclonal antibody directed against OX40 (CD134), a costimulatory receptor. Patients were allowed to have had prior anti-PD-1, anti-PD-L1 or anti-CTLA-4 therapy, and 30% to 40% of the dose-escalation patients had previously received checkpoint inhibitors. The point of sequencing TCRbeta in the periphery was to test whether ivuxolimab changed TCR sequence diversity and drove clonal T-cell expansion. Among the approximately 50 dose-escalation patients, around 20 had hepatocellular carcinoma, about 15 melanoma, 9 renal cell carcinoma and 9 head and neck cancer. A male proportion of roughly 80% and a mean age of approximately 60 years, ranging from 23 to 79, were recorded for the dose-escalation cohort. Partial responses occurred in three dose-escalation patients: two with cutaneous melanoma and one with hepatocellular carcinoma. Intravenous ivuxolimab was administered to patients every 2 weeks at six dose levels: 0.01, 0.1, 0.3, 1.5, 3 and 10 mg/kg. The paper describes the monotherapy dose-escalation part (N of about 50 patients) of the phase I trial of ivuxolimab.

The trial excluded patients who had a history of autoimmune disease or who were on systemic immunosuppression. Peripheral blood for TCR sequencing was collected from all dose cohorts at baseline, on cycle 4 day 1, and on cycle 7 day 1. The samples were drawn from a first-in-human, open-label, multicenter phase I dose-escalation trial of ivuxolimab. Adults with locally advanced or metastatic head and neck squamous cell, hepatocellular, melanoma or renal cell carcinoma were enrolled in the trial. CD4+ and CD8+ T cells were sorted separately from peripheral blood before TCR sequencing. The germline V gene provides CDR1 SGHVS and CDR2 FQNEAQ. Trimming at the junction amounts to 1 base on V and 2 bases on J, and the germline ends lie 9 bases apart. From cysteine to phenylalanine, the CDR3 is 15 amino acids long. The kept DNA is CDR3 alone, 45 bases in frame from the first base. For this clone: Its antigen is still unknown. Per-base qualities were not stored, and no clone one base away is much larger.

Genomic DNA was isolated from the sorted cells so that the TCRbeta CDR3 region could be sequenced. The immunoSEQ Assay was used for sequencing of TCRbeta CDR3 regions. As stored in TCRdb, this immuneACCESS dataset retains in-frame rearrangements with V and J assigned. A fraction of the clones does not appear; measured against another copy, unresolved V genes explain less than half of the discrepancy, and the remainder lacks a known reason. Counted in this sample were about 50,000 clones; around 90% of them appeared once. Together, the top ten hold less than 8% of the sample. General study outcomes and caveats: Antigen specificity was not determined for the clonally expanded peripheral T cells. In partial responders in the 0.1-3.0 mg/kg groups, normalized peripheral clonal expansion was found to be among the lowest, especially among CD8+ T cells. Low levels of normalized T-cell clonal expansion were also seen in some patients who did not respond. After ivuxolimab, expanded clones were on average more numerous among CD8+ T cells than among CD4+ T cells. At doses of 0.1 to 3.0 mg/kg, clonal expansion of both CD4+ and CD8+ T cells in blood was seen between baseline and week 6.

This clonotype was obtained from an adult with an advanced solid tumor such as melanoma, head and neck, liver or kidney cancer. This chain is built from TRBV7-8 and TRBJ1-3, with the D gene uncertain. Sequenced material: CD4+ or CD8+ T cells sorted from blood, taken in a trial of the OX40 agonist ivuxolimab. The CDR3 loop reads CASSLGVSPGNTIYF. The nucleotide sequence is TGTGCCAGCAGCTTAGGGGTCTCCCCTGGAAACACCATATATTTT.